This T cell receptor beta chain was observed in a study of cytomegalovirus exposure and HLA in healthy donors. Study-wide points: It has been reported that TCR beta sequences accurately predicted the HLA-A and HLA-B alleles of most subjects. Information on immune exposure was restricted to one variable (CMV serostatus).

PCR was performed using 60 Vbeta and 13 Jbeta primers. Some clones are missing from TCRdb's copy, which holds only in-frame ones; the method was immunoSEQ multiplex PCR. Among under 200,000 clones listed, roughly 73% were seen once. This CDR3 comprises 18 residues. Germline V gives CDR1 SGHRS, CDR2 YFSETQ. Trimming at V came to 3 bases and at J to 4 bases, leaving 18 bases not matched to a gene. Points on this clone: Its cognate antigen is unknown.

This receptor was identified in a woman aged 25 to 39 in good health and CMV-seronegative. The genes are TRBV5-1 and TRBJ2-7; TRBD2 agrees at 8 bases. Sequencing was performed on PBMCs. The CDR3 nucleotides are TGCGCCAGCAGCTACCGACCCCCAAGCGGGGGCCGATTATACGAGCAGTACTTC. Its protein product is CASSYRPPSGGRLYEQYF.